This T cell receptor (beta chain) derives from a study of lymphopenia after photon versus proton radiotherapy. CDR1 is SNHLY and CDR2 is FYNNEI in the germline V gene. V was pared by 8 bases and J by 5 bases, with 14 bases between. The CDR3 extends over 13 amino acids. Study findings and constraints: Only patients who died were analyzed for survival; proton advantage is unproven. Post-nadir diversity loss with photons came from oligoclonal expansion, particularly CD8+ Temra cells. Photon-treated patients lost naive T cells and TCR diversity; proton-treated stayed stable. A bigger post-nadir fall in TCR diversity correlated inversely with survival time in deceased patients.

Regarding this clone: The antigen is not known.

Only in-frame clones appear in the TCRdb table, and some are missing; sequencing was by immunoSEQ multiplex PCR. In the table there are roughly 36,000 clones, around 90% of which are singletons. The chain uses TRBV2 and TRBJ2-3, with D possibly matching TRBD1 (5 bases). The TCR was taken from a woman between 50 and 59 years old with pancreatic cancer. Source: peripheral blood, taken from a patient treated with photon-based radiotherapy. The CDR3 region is CASRPGPGDTQYF. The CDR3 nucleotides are TGTGCCAGCCGGCCAGGGCCGGGAGATACGCAGTATTTT.